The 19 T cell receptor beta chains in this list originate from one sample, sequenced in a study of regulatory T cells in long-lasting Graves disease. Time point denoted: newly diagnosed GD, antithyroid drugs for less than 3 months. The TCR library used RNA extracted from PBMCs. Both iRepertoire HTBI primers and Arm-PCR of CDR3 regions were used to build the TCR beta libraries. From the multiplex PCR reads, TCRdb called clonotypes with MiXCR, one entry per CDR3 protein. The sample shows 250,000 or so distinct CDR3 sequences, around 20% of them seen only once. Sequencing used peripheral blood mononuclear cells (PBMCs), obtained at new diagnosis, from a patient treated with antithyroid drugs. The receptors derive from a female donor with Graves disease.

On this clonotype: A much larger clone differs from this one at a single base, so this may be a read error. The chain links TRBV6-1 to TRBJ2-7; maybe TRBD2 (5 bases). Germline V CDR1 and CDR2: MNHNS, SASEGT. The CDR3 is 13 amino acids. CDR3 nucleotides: TGTGCCAGCAGGCATACTAGGAAAGAGACCCAGCACTTC. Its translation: CASRHTRKETQHF.

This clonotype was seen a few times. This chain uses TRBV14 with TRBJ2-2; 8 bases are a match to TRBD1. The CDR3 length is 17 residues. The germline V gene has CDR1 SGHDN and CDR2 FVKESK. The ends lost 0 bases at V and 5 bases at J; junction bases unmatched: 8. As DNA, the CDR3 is TGTGCCAGCAGCCAAGATTCGGTCAGGGGGCTGACCGGGGAGCTGTTTTTT. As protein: CASSQDSVRGLTGELFF.

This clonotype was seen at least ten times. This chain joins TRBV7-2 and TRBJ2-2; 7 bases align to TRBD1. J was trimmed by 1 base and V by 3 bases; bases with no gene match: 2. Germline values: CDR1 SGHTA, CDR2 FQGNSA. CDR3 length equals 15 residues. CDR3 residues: CASSFRQGNTGELFF. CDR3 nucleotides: TGTGCCAGCAGCTTCAGACAGGGGAACACCGGGGAGCTGTTTTTT.

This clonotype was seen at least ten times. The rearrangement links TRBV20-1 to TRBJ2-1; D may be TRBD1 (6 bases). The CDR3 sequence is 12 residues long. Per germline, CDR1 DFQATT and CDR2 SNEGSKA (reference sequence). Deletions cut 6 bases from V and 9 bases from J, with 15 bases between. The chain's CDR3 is CSAPTGRGEQFF. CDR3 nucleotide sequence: TGCAGTGCCCCTACAGGGCGAGGTGAGCAGTTCTTC.

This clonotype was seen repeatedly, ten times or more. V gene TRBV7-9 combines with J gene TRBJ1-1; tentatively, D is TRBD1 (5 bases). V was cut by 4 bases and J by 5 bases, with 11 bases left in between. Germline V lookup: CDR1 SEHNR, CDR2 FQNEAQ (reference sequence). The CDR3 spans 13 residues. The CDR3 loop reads CASSSSWGTEAFF. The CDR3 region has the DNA TGTGCCAGCAGCTCCTCCTGGGGGACTGAAGCTTTCTTT.

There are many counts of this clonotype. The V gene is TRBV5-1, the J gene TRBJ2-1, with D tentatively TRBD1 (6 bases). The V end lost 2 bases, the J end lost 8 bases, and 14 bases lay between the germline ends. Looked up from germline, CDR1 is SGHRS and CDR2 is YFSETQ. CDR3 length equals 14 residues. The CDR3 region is CASSFGGGKDEQFF. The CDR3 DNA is TGCGCCAGCAGCTTTGGGGGCGGTAAGGATGAGCAGTTCTTC.

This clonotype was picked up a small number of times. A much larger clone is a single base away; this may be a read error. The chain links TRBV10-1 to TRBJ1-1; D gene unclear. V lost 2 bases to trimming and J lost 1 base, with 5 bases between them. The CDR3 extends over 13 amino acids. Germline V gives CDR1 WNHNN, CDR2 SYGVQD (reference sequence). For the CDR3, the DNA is TGCGCCAGCAGTGAGGGAGGGAACACTGAAGCTTTCTTT. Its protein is CASSEGGNTEAFF.

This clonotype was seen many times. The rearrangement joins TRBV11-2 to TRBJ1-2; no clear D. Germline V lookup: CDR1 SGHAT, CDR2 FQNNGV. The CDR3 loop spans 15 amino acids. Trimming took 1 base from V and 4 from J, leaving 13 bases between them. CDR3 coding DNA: TGTGCCAGCAGCTTAGGGGAAGGGATGGGCTATGGCTACACCTTC. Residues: CASSLGEGMGYGYTF.

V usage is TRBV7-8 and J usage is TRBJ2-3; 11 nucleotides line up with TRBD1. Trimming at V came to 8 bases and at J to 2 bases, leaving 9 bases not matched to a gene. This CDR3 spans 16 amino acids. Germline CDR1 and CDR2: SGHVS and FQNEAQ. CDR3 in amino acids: CASWGGQGGFTDTQYF. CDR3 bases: TGTGCCAGCTGGGGGGGACAGGGGGGCTTCACAGATACGCAGTATTTT.

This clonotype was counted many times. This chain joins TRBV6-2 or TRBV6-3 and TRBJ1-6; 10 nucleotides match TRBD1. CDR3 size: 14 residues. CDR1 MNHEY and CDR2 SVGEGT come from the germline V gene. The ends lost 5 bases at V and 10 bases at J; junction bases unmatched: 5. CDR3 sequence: CASSRGTGDSPLHF. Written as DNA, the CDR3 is TGTGCCAGCAGTAGGGGGACAGGGGACTCACCCCTCCACTTT.

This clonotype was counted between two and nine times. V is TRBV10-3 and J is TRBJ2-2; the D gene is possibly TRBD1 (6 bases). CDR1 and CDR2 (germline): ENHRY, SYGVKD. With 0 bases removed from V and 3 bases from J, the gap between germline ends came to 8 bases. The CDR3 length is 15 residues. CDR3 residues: CAISESTGYTGELFF. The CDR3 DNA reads TGTGCCATCAGTGAGTCGACAGGATACACCGGGGAGCTGTTTTTT.

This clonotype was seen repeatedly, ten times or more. CDR3: CASSLVAPGQGAGELFF. The CDR3 DNA reads TGCGCCAGCAGCTTGGTTGCCCCGGGACAGGGGGCCGGGGAGCTGTTTTTT. The V call is TRBV5-1, the J call TRBJ2-2, with 11 nucleotides matching TRBD1. V lost 0 bases, J lost 6 bases, and 7 bases stayed unmatched. The germline CDR1 and CDR2 sequences are SGHRS and YFSETQ. The CDR3 runs to 17 residues. The full variable domain, with the rest looked up from reference TRBV5-1 and TRBJ2-2, is KAGVTQTPRYLIKTRGQQVTLSCSPISGHRSVSWYQQTPGQGLQFLFEYFSETQRNKGNFPGRFSGRQFSNSRSEMNVSTLELGDSALYLCASSLVAPGQGAGELFFGEGSRLTVL.

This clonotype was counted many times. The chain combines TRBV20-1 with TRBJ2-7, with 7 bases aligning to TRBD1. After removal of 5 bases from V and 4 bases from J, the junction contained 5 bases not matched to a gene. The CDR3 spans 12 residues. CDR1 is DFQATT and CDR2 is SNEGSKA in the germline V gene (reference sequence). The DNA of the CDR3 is TGCAGTGCTTACAGGGGTCCATACGAGCAGTACTTC. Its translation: CSAYRGPYEQYF.

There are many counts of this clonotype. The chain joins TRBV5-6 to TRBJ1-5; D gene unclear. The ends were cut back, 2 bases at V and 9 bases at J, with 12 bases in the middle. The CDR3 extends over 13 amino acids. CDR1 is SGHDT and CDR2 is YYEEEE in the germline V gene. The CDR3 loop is CASSFRDAGPQHF. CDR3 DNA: TGTGCCAGCAGCTTTAGAGATGCGGGGCCCCAGCATTTT. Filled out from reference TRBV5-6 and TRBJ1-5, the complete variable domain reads DAGVTQSPTHLIKTRGQQVTLRCSPKSGHDTVSWYQQALGQGPQFIFQYYEEEERQRGNFPDRFSGHQFPNYSSELNVNALLLGDSALYLCASSFRDAGPQHFGDGTRLSIL.

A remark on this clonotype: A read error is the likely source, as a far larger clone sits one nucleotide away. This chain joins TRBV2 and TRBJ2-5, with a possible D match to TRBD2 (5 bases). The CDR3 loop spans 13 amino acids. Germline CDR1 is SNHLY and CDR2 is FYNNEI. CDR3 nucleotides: TGTGCCAGCAGTGAATATCAACCGAATGAGCGGTTCTTC. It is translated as CASSEYQPNERFF.

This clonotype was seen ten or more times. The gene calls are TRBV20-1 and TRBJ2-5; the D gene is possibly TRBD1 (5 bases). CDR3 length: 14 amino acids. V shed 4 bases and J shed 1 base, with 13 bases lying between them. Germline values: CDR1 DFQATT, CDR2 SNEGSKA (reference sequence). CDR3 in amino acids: CSAIIVGLQETQYF. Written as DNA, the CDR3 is TGCAGTGCTATTATCGTGGGGCTCCAAGAGACCCAGTACTTC.

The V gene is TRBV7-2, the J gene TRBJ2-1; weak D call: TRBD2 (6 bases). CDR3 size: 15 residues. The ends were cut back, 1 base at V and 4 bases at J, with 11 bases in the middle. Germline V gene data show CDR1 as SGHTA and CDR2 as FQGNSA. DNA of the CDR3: TGTGCCAGCAGCTTAGACATGGGGACTTACAATGAGCAGTTCTTC. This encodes CASSLDMGTYNEQFF.

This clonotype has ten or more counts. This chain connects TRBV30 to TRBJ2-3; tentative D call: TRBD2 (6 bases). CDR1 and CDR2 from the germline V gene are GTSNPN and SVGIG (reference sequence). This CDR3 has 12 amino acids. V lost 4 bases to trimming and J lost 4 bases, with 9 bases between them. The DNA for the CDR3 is TGTGCCTGGAATCGGGGGTCAGATACGCAGTATTTT. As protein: CAWNRGSDTQYF. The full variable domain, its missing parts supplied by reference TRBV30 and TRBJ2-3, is SQTIHQWPATLVQPVGSPLSLECTVEGTSNPNLYWYRQAAGRGLQLLFYSVGIGQISSEVPQNLSASRPQDRQFILSSKKLLLSDSGFYLCAWNRGSDTQYFGPGTRLTVL.

CDR3 region: CASSLWAPEGPQHF. The CDR3 DNA sequence: TGTGCCAGCAGCTTGTGGGCCCCGGAAGGGCCCCAGCATTTT. The chain carries TRBV7-8 and TRBJ1-5; D unclear. The length of the CDR3 is 14 residues. V lost 3 bases, J lost 9 bases, and 15 bases lay in between. Per the germline V gene, CDR1 is SGHVS and CDR2 is FQNEAQ.